The 26 T cell receptor beta chains presented below share a single source sample, sequenced in a study of T cell responses to AZD1222 COVID-19 vaccine. The repertoire was sequenced with immunoSEQ multiplex PCR; TCRdb's copy has only in-frame clones and lacks some. The data hold about 84,000 clones, with approximately 83% observed a single time. Sequencing was performed on peripheral blood, taken 28 days after the second AZD1222 dose. These receptors were taken from an adult who received the AZD1222 COVID-19 vaccine.

This clone was found a few times. The rearrangement links TRBV19 to TRBJ1-1; a possible D gene is TRBD1 (6 bases). Per the germline V gene, CDR1 is LNHDA and CDR2 is SQIVND (reference sequence). This CDR3 has 15 amino acids. Trimming pared 7 bases from V and 3 bases from J, leaving 18 bases between. The CDR3 reads CASKPAGTLYTEAFF. CDR3 coding DNA: TGTGCCAGTAAGCCCGCTGGGACATTATACACTGAAGCTTTCTTT.

The chain links TRBV5-8 to TRBJ2-2, with D perhaps assigned TRBD1 or TRBD2 (6 bases each). The V end lost 4 bases, the J end lost 4 bases, and 14 bases lay between the germline ends. Germline V gene data show CDR1 as SGHTS and CDR2 as YDEGEE. There are 15 residues in the CDR3. The CDR3 sequence: CASSPQQGGTGELFF. CDR3 in DNA: TGTGCCAGCAGCCCCCAACAGGGAGGCACCGGGGAGCTGTTTTTT.

The chain is built from TRBV7-9 and TRBJ2-1, with D hard to call. Germline-derived CDR1 and CDR2 are SEHNR and FQNEAQ (reference sequence). CDR3 length: 14 amino acids. DNA of the CDR3: TGTGCTGCGTCTTCAAGCACCTCCTACAATGAGCAGTTCTTC. This codes for CAASSSTSYNEQFF.

J is TRBJ1-5 and V is TRBV7-2, with unresolved D. CDR1 and CDR2 (germline): SGHTA, FQGNSA. The CDR3 is 15 amino acids. Trimming took off 1 base at V and 0 bases at J, with 7 bases between the two ends. The CDR3 protein is CASSLVFASNQPQHF. CDR3 DNA: TGTGCCAGCAGCTTAGTTTTTGCTAGCAATCAGCCCCAGCATTTT.

This clone was counted a few times. This chain joins TRBV18 and TRBJ2-7, with D unresolved. V was cut by 4 bases and J by 7 bases, with 11 bases left in between. This CDR3 has 12 amino acids. Germline CDR1 reads KGHSH; CDR2 reads LQKENI. The CDR3 loop is CASSLAAPEQYF. The CDR3 coding sequence is TGTGCCAGCTCACTCGCGGCCCCAGAGCAGTACTTC. The full variable domain, in which reference TRBV18 and TRBJ2-7 provide the parts outside the CDR3, is NAGVMQNPRHLVRRRGQEARLRCSPMKGHSHVYWYRQLPEEGLKFMVYLQKENIIDESGMPKERFSAEFPKEGPSILRIQQVVRGDSAAYFCASSLAAPEQYFGPGTRLTVT.

A single count supports this clone. The chain couples TRBV4-2 to TRBJ1-6; D gene ambiguous. CDR3 length: 15 residues. V lost 4 bases and J lost 7, with 14 bases in between. Germline assignment: CDR1 LGHNA and CDR2 YNFKEQ. The chain's CDR3 is CASSRDRSSNSPLHF. The DNA of the CDR3 is TGTGCCAGCAGCCGCGACCGCTCGTCGAATTCACCCCTCCACTTT.

The chain combines TRBV24-1 with TRBJ1-1, with 7 nucleotides matching TRBD1. Losses at the gene ends were 4 bases for V and 12 bases for J; bases not matched to a gene: 10. Germline CDR1 reads KGHDR; CDR2 reads SFDVKD. The CDR3 totals 13 residues. CDR3 residues: CATSDTATGRTFF. CDR3 DNA sequence: TGTGCCACCAGTGACACTGCGACAGGGAGGACTTTCTTT.

The rearrangement uses TRBV5-4 and TRBJ1-2, with a possible D match to TRBD1 (5 bases). CDR1 SGHNT and CDR2 YYREEE come from the germline V gene (reference sequence). CDR3 length: 14 amino acids. V lost 3 bases and J 3 bases, leaving 12 bases between the germline ends. The CDR3 coding sequence is TGTGCCAGCAGCTCCGCTAGGGACTACTATGGCTACACCTTC. Translated, it gives CASSSARDYYGYTF.

The rearrangement uses TRBV9 and TRBJ2-5, with D possibly being TRBD2 (6 bases). Trimming cost V 0 bases and J 4 bases, with 7 bases left between them. CDR1 is SGDLS and CDR2 is YYNGEE in the germline V gene. The CDR3 sequence is 13 residues long. The CDR3 spells CASSVDGRETQYF. Here the CDR3 DNA reads TGTGCCAGCAGCGTAGACGGGAGAGAGACCCAGTACTTC.

The gene calls are TRBV5-1 and TRBJ1-1; D gene unclear. V lost 4 bases to trimming and J lost 4 bases, with 14 bases between them. Germline V gene lookup returns CDR1 SGHRS and CDR2 YFSETQ. The CDR3 sequence is 14 residues long. The CDR3 sequence is CASSRNSVGTEAFF. Written as DNA, the CDR3 is TGCGCCAGCAGCCGAAACAGCGTGGGCACTGAAGCTTTCTTT.

The chain couples TRBV28 to TRBJ2-1, with D possibly TRBD2 on 5 matching bases. The CDR3 sequence is 12 residues long. The germline gives CDR1 MDHEN, CDR2 SYDVKM. V was trimmed by 8 bases and J by 2 bases, leaving 7 bases between them. The CDR3 DNA sequence: TGTGCCAGCCGAGGGCCCTACAATGAGCAGTTCTTC. Translation gives CASRGPYNEQFF.

The chain couples TRBV5-6 to TRBJ2-5, with TRBD2 matching 7 bases. This CDR3 is 16 amino acids long. The germline gives CDR1 SGHDT, CDR2 YYEEEE. V lost 4 bases, J lost 5 bases, and 14 bases stayed unmatched. CDR3 region: CASSLKKRGVLETQYF. CDR3 in DNA: TGTGCCAGCAGCCTGAAGAAGCGGGGCGTTTTGGAGACCCAGTACTTC.

The V call is TRBV6-1, the J call TRBJ2-2; D remains unclear. The CDR3 loop spans 18 amino acids. Germline CDR1 is MNHNS and CDR2 is SASEGT. Trimming shortened V by 1 base and J by 1 base, and 16 bases separated the two germline ends. This CDR3 is CASSEVPPTPKNTGELFF. CDR3 sequence (DNA): TGTGCCAGCAGTGAAGTCCCCCCGACGCCTAAGAACACCGGGGAGCTGTTTTTT.

The chain combines TRBV27 with TRBJ1-5, with 8 bases that match TRBD1. Germline-derived CDR1 and CDR2 are MNHEY and SMNVEV (reference sequence). V lost 10 bases, J lost 5 bases, and 7 bases stayed unmatched. The CDR3 sequence is 13 residues long. This CDR3 is CATADREDQPQHF. As DNA, the CDR3 is TGTGCCACCGCGGACAGGGAGGATCAGCCCCAGCATTTT.

V and J are TRBV10-1 and TRBJ1-2; D is undetermined. This CDR3 has 13 amino acids. CDR1 and CDR2 from the germline V gene are WNHNN and SYGVQD (reference sequence). The V end lost 2 bases, the J end lost 2 bases, and 6 bases lay between the germline ends. CDR3 sequence: CASSENVNYGYTF. DNA of the CDR3: TGCGCCAGCAGTGAGAACGTCAACTATGGCTACACCTTC.

The rearrangement uses TRBV6-5 and TRBJ1-5; D is unclear. V lost 7 bases and J 5 bases, leaving 12 bases between the germline ends. This CDR3 is 13 amino acids long. CDR1 is MNHEY, CDR2 SVGAGI, per germline. In DNA form, the CDR3 reads TGTGCCAGCAAATACAGCTCAGATCAGCCCCAGCATTTT. Translating it yields CASKYSSDQPQHF.

V gene TRBV7-9 combines with J gene TRBJ2-5; D is uncertain. Per the germline V gene, CDR1 is SEHNR and CDR2 is FQNEAQ (reference sequence). Trimming stripped 2 bases from V and 1 base from J, with 11 bases between. CDR3 length: 15 amino acids. CDR3: CASSLQGKPQETQYF. The CDR3 nucleotides are TGTGCCAGCAGCTTACAAGGGAAACCCCAAGAGACCCAGTACTTC.

The chain carries TRBV11-3 and TRBJ1-1; D may be TRBD1 (6 bases). Germline loops: CDR1 SGHNT, CDR2 YENEEA. This CDR3 spans 16 amino acids. V was shortened by 0 bases and J by 0 bases, with 11 bases between the two germline ends. CDR3 sequence reads: CASSLEGTSMNTEAFF. For the CDR3, the DNA is TGTGCCAGCAGCTTAGAGGGGACATCTATGAACACTGAAGCTTTCTTT.

This clone has a single count. This chain joins TRBV7-9 and TRBJ2-2, with D maybe TRBD1 (5 bases). Germline V gene sequence: CDR1 SEHNR, CDR2 FQNEAQ (reference sequence). The CDR3 sequence is 14 residues long. The V end lost 8 bases, the J end lost 2 bases, and 12 bases lay between the germline ends. CDR3 DNA: TGTGCCAGCCCGACAGCAACTAACACCGGGGAGCTGTTTTTT. Protein product: CASPTATNTGELFF.

The V and J genes are TRBV24-1 and TRBJ1-2; D gene uncertain. V lost 4 bases and J lost 7, with 12 bases in between. Looked up from germline, CDR1 is KGHDR and CDR2 is SFDVKD. The CDR3 runs 13 residues. CDR3: CATSETDLTGYTF. CDR3 DNA: TGTGCCACCAGTGAAACCGACCTGACTGGCTACACCTTC.

The sample holds one count of this clone. V and J are TRBV2 and TRBJ1-2, with TRBD1 matching 8 bases. The ends lost 3 bases at V and 7 bases at J; junction bases unmatched: 4. Germline-derived CDR1 and CDR2 are SNHLY and FYNNEI. CDR3 length: 13 amino acids. The CDR3 reads CASSDRGTGGYTF. CDR3 nucleotides: TGTGCCAGCAGTGATAGGGGGACAGGTGGCTACACCTTC.

The rearrangement joins TRBV7-3 to TRBJ2-1; D gene uncertain. Between the trimmed V and J ends, which lost 2 bases and 2 bases, there was a span of 7 bases. The length of the CDR3 is 14 residues. The germline gives CDR1 SGHTA, CDR2 FQGTGA. CDR3 nucleotides: TGTGCCAGCAGCTTAGGGTATGCCTACAATGAGCAGTTCTTC. It encodes CASSLGYAYNEQFF.

The rearrangement joins TRBV6-5 to TRBJ2-7; 9 bases are a match to TRBD1. Trimming removed 6 bases from V and 0 bases from J; junction bases left unmatched: 6. Germline loops: CDR1 MNHEY, CDR2 SVGAGI. CDR3 length: 15 amino acids. The CDR3 protein is CASRSGTGSSYEQYV. In nucleotides, the CDR3 is TGTGCCAGCAGATCCGGGACAGGGAGCTCCTACGAGCAGTACGTC.

The sample holds one count of this clone. The rearrangement joins TRBV6-5 to TRBJ2-7, with 10 bases that match TRBD2. Germline loops: CDR1 MNHEY, CDR2 SVGAGI. The CDR3 length is 15 residues. V gave up 10 bases and J gave up 2 bases; unmatched junction bases: 11. Here the CDR3 DNA reads TGTGCCACCCGGATCCGGACTAGCGGTGCCTACGAGCAGTACTTC. Translating it yields CATRIRTSGAYEQYF.

This clone was seen just once. V and J are TRBV7-2 and TRBJ1-6, with D possibly matching TRBD1 (6 bases). Germline CDR1 reads SGHTA; CDR2 reads FQGNSA. With 5 bases removed from V and 10 bases from J, the gap between germline ends came to 15 bases. The CDR3 loop spans 14 amino acids. The CDR3 region is CASSVAGVASPLHF. CDR3 sequence (DNA): TGTGCCAGCAGCGTCGCAGGGGTTGCCTCACCCCTCCACTTT.

V gene TRBV19 combines with J gene TRBJ1-4, with D tentatively TRBD1 (5 bases). Germline CDR1 and CDR2: LNHDA and SQIVND (reference sequence). The CDR3 is made up of 15 amino acids. V was cut by 8 bases and J by 0 bases, with 13 bases left in between. The CDR3 is CASSPGPTTNEKLFF. The CDR3 coding sequence is TGTGCCAGTTCGCCGGGACCCACAACTAATGAAAAACTGTTTTTT.